The clone carrying this T cell receptor (beta chain) has just one count. What it binds is unknown. This entry belongs to a study of T cells in Graves' hyperthyroidism and ophthalmopathy. Background on the study: The authors collected peripheral blood at initial diagnosis, before any treatment.

The V segment lost 6 bases and the J segment 5 bases; nucleotides outside the gene matches: 12. The CDR3 contains 16 residues. Germline loops: CDR1 MNHEY, CDR2 SMNVEV (reference sequence). General study findings and limits: Blood shared most expanded thyroid clonotypes above 0.001.

Amplified TCR beta CDR3 regions derived from RNA transcripts. First-round RT-PCR of the TCR CDR3 relied on the HTBI primer set. Via MiXCR, TCRdb re-called the multiplex PCR reads, giving one row per CDR3 protein. The sample carries roughly 580,000 distinct CDR3 sequences, around 13% recorded once. These patients, aged 18 to 65, had recently diagnosed hyperthyroidism lasting under 2 months. The study collected blood at first hyperthyroidism diagnosis, before any ophthalmopathy symptoms arose. Source material: blood. The source of this sequence is a woman in her twenties or thirties with Graves' hyperthyroidism that later progressed to Graves' ophthalmopathy. The chain recombines TRBV27 with TRBJ2-3; 9 bases map to TRBD2. The chain's CDR3 is CASSQDGAGGIDTQYF. CDR3 in DNA: TGTGCCAGCAGCCAAGACGGGGCGGGAGGGATAGATACGCAGTATTTT.